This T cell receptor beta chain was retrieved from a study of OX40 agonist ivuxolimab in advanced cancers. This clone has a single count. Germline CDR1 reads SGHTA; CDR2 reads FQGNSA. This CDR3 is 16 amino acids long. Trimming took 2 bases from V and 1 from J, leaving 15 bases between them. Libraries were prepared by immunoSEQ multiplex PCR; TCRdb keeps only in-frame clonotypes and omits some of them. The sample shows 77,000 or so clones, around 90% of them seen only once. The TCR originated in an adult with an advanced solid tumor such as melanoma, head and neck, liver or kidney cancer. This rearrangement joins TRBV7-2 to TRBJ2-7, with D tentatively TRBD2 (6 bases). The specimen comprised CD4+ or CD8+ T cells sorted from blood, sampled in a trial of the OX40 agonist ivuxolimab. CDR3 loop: CASSLTVRRESYEQYF. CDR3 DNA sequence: TGTGCCAGCAGCTTAACAGTGCGGCGGGAATCCTACGAGCAGTACTTC.